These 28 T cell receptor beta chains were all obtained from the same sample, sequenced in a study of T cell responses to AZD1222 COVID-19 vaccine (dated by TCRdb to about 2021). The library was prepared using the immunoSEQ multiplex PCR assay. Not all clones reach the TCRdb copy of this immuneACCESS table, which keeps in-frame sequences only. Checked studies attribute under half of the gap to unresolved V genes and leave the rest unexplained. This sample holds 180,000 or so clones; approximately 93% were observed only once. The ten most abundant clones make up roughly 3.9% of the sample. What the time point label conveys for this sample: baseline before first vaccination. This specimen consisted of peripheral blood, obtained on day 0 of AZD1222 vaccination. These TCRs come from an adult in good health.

The CDR3 loop is CASSGTWGWREAFF. The CDR3 DNA sequence: TGTGCCAGCAGTGGAACATGGGGGTGGAGAGAAGCTTTCTTT. The rearrangement links TRBV27 to TRBJ1-1; a possible D gene is TRBD1 (5 bases). The germline gives CDR1 MNHEY, CDR2 SMNVEV (reference sequence). This CDR3 comprises 14 residues. The V and J ends lost 5 bases and 8 bases respectively, with 18 bases between them.

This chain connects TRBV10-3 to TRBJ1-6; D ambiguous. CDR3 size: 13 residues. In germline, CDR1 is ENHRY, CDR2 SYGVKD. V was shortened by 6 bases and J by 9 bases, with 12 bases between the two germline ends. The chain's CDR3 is CAIRGQPGSPLHF. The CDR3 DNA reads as TGTGCCATCAGGGGCCAGCCTGGTTCACCCCTCCACTTT.

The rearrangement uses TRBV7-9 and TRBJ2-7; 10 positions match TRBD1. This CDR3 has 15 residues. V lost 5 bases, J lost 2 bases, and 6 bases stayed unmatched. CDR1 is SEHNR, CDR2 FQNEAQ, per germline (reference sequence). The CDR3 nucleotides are TGTGCCAGCAGCCCTCCCGGGACAGGGGCCTACGAGCAGTACTTC. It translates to CASSPPGTGAYEQYF.

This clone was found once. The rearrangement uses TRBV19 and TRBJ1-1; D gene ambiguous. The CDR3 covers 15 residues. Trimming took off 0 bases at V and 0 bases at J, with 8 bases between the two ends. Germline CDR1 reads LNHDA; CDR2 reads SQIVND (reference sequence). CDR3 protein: CASSIDPFVNTEAFF. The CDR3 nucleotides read TGTGCCAGTAGTATAGATCCGTTTGTGAACACTGAAGCTTTCTTT.

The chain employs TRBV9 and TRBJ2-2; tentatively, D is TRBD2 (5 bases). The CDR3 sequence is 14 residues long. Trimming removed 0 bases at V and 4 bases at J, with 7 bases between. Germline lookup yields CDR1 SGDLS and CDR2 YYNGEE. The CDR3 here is CASSVAGGTGELFF. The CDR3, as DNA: TGTGCCAGCAGCGTAGCAGGAGGCACCGGGGAGCTGTTTTTT.

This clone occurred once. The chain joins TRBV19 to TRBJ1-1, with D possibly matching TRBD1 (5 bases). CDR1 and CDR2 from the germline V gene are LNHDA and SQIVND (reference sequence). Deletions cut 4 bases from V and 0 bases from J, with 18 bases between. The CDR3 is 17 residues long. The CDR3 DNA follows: TGTGCCAGTAGTAGGACGTCCAGGGTCGACATGAACACTGAAGCTTTCTTT. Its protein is CASSRTSRVDMNTEAFF.

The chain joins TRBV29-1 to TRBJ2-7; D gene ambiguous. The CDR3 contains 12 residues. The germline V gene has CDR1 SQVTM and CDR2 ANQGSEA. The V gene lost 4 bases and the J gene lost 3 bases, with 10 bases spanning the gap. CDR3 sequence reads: CSVVALGYEQYF. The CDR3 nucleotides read TGCAGCGTTGTGGCATTGGGCTACGAGCAGTACTTC.

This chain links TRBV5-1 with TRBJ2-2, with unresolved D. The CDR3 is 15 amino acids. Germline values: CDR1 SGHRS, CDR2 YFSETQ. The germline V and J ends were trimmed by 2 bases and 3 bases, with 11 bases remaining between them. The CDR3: CASSFYQEYTGELFF. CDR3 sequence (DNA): TGCGCCAGCAGCTTTTACCAGGAGTACACCGGGGAGCTGTTTTTT.

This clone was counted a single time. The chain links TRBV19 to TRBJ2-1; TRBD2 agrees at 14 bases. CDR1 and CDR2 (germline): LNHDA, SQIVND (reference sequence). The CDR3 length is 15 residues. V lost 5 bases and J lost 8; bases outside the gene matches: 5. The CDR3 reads CASSPGLAGGYEQFF. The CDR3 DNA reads TGTGCCAGTAGTCCTGGACTAGCGGGAGGCTATGAGCAGTTCTTC.

The CDR3 here is CASSEQVGYEQYF. CDR3 coding DNA: TGCGCCAGCAGTGAACAGGTTGGCTACGAGCAGTACTTC. The genes are TRBV10-1 and TRBJ2-7, with D tentatively TRBD1 (5 bases). Germline loops: CDR1 WNHNN, CDR2 SYGVQD (reference sequence). Trimming took 3 bases from V and 3 from J, leaving 9 bases between them. The CDR3 length is 13 residues.

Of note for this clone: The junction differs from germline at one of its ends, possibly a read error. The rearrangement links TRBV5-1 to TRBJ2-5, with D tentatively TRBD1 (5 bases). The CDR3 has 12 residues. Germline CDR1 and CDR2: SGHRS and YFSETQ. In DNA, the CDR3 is TGCGCCAGCAACTCACAGGCAGAGGCCCAGTACTTC. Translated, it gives CASNSQAEAQYF.

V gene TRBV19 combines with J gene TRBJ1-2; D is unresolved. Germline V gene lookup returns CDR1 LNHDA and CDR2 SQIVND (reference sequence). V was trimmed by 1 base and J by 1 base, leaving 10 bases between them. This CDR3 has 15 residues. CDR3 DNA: TGTGCCAGTAGTATAGGCGCCAGCGATAACTATGGCTACACCTTC. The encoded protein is CASSIGASDNYGYTF.

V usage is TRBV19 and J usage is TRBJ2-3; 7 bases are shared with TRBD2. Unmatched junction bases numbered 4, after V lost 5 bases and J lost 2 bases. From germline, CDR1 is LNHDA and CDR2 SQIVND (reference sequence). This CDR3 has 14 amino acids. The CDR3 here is CASSWGGSTDTQYF. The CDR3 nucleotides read TGTGCCAGTAGTTGGGGGGGGTCCACAGATACGCAGTATTTT.

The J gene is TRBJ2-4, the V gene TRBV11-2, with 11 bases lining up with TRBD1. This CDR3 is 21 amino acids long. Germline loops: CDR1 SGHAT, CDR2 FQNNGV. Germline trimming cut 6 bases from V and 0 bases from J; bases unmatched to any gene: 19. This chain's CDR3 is CASSLYFRGQGDPLAKNIQYF. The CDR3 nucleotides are TGTGCCAGCAGTTTATACTTCCGGGGACAGGGGGACCCCTTAGCCAAAAACATTCAGTACTTC.

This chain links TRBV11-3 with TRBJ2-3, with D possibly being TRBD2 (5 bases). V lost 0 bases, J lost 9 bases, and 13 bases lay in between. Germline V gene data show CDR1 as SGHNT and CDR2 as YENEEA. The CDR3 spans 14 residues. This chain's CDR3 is CASSLDQRVGTQYF. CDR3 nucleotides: TGTGCCAGCAGCTTAGATCAGAGGGTAGGAACGCAGTATTTT.

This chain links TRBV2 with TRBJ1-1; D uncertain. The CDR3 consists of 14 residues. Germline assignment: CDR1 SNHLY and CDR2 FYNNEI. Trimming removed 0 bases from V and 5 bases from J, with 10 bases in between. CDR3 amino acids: CASSEAGSWTEAFF. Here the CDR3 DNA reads TGTGCCAGCAGTGAAGCAGGGAGTTGGACTGAAGCTTTCTTT.

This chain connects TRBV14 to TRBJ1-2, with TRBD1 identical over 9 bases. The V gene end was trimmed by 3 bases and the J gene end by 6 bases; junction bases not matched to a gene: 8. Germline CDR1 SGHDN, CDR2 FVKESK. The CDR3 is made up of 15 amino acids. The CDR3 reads CASSQGIQGANGYTF. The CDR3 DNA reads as TGTGCCAGCAGCCAGGGGATACAGGGGGCGAATGGCTACACCTTC.

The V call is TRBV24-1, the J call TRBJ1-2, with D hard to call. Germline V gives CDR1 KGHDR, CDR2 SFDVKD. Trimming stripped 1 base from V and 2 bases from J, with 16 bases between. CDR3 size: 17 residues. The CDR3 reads CATSDFFGKPLNYGYTF. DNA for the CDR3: TGTGCCACCAGTGATTTTTTCGGGAAGCCCCTGAACTATGGCTACACCTTC.

In DNA form, the CDR3 reads TGTGCCAGCAGCTTAGTAAGGGGGGGGCCTGGGGCCAACGTCCTGACTTTC. Its translation: CASSLVRGGPGANVLTF. The chain carries TRBV7-6 and TRBJ2-6, with a possible D match to TRBD2 (7 bases). Germline CDR1 and CDR2: SGHVS and FNYEAQ. Trimming left V 1 base short and J 2 bases short, with 12 bases between. CDR3 size: 17 residues.

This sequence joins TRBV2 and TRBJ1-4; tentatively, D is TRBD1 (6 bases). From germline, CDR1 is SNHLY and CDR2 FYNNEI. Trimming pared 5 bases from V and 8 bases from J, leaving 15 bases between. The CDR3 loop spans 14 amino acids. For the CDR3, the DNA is TGTGCCAGCAGTTCACAGGGTGGTCGGGAAAAACTGTTTTTT. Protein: CASSSQGGREKLFF. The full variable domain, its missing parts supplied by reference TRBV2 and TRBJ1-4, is EPEVTQTPSHQVTQMGQEVILRCVPISNHLYFYWYRQILGQKVEFLVSFYNNEISEKSEIFDDQFSVERPDGSNFTLKIRSTKLEDSAMYFCASSSQGGREKLFFGSGTQLSVL.

The CDR3: CASSQAPTGGYGYTF. CDR3 bases: TGTGCCAGCAGCCAAGCGCCGACAGGGGGGTATGGCTACACCTTC. This rearrangement joins TRBV3-1 (or the pseudogene TRBV3-2) to TRBJ1-2; 9 nucleotides agree with TRBD1. V lost 1 base, J lost 5 bases, and 5 bases stayed unmatched. CDR1 and CDR2 from the germline V gene are LGHDT and YNNKEL (reference sequence). This CDR3 is built from 15 residues.

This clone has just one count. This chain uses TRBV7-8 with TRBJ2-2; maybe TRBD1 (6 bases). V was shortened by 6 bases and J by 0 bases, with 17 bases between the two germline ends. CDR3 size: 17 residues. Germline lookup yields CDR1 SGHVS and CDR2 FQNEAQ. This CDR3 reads CASRPTIWTANTGELFF. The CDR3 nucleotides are TGTGCCAGCAGGCCTACAATCTGGACAGCGAACACCGGGGAGCTGTTTTTT.

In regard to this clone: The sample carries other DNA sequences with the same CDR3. The DNA for the CDR3 is TGCGCCAGCAGCGCCGACAGACTCTATGGCTACACCTTC. The encoded protein is CASSADRLYGYTF. The gene calls are TRBV5-1 and TRBJ1-2, with TRBD1 as a possible D gene (5 bases). V was shortened by 4 bases and J by 4 bases, with 11 bases between the two germline ends. The CDR3 is 13 amino acids. The germline V gene has CDR1 SGHRS and CDR2 YFSETQ.

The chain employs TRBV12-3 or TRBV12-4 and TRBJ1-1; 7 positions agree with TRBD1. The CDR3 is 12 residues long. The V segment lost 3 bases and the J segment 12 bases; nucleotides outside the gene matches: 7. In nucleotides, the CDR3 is TGTGCCAGCAGTTTCACCCAGGGGGAAACTTTCTTT. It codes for CASSFTQGETFF.

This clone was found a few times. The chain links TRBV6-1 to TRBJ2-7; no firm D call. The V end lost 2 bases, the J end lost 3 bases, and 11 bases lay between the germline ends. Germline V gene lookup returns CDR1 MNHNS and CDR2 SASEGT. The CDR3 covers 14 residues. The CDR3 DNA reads TGTGCCAGCAGTGAAAAGGAAAACTACTACGAGCAGTACTTC. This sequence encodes CASSEKENYYEQYF.

CDR3 in amino acids: CASSLGGRTSDTQYF. CDR3 coding DNA: TGTGCCAGCAGCTTAGGGGGTCGGACGTCCGATACGCAGTATTTT. The chain links TRBV7-6 to TRBJ2-3; D is ambiguous. The CDR3 covers 15 residues. CDR1 SGHVS and CDR2 FNYEAQ come from the germline V gene. V lost 1 base and J 6 bases, leaving 14 bases between the germline ends.

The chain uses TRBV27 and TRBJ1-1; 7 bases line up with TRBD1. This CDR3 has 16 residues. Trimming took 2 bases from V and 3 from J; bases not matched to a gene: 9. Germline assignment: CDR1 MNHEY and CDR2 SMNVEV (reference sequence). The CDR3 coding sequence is TGTGCCAGCAGTTTAAAAGCGGGAGGGGGCTACACTGAAGCTTTCTTT. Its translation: CASSLKAGGGYTEAFF.

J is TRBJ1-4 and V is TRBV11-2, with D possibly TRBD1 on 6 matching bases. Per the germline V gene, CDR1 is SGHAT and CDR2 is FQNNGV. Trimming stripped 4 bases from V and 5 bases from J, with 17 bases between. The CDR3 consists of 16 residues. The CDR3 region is CASSSKGGSGNEKLFF. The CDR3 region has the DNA TGTGCCAGCAGCTCAAAGGGGGGGTCTGGGAATGAAAAACTGTTTTTT.